A selection of T cell receptor beta chains follows, all from one sample in a study of blood T cell repertoires in COVID-19. Assay used: immunoSEQ multiplex PCR; TCRdb lists only in-frame clones, some missing. The table shows 250,000 or so clones, with 75% to 90% occurring only once. The specimen was PBMCs or T cells enriched from blood (not recorded which). The receptors stem from a woman in her thirties or forties who had been exposed to COVID-19. CDR3s include the opening cysteine and the closing phenylalanine or tryptophan. The order of the fields is clone size, V gene, J gene, D gene, CDR3 DNA, CDR3 protein. A D gene is named only where the DNA matches it firmly. Clone size is shown for a subset of rows, as once, few, many or a class of expanded clone.

size: NA
V: TRBV4-2
J: TRBJ1-2
D: TRBD1
DNA: TGTGCCAGCAGCCCCGGGACAGGGGACGCCTATGGCTACACCTTC
CDR3: CASSPGTGDAYGYTF

size: NA
V: TRBV6-5
J: TRBJ1-5
D: TRBD1
DNA: TGTGCCAGCAGTTACGGACAGGGGCGGAATCAGCCCCAGCATTTT
CDR3: CASSYGQGRNQPQHF

size: NA
V: TRBV7-2
J: TRBJ1-1
D: NA
DNA: TGTGCCAGCAGCGTCCGCGGCCGTGGGACTGAAGCTTTCTTT
CDR3: CASSVRGRGTEAFF

size: NA
V: TRBV7-2
J: TRBJ1-5
D: NA
DNA: TGTGCCAGCAGCCAGCGGGGGGAAGTAGGGTCCCAGCATTTT
CDR3: CASSQRGEVGSQHF

size: NA
V: TRBV28
J: TRBJ2-7
D: NA
DNA: TGTGCCAGCCGTCGGCGGATCCACTACGAGCAGTACTTC
CDR3: CASRRRIHYEQYF

size: NA
V: TRBV2
J: TRBJ1-1
D: NA
DNA: TGTGCCAGCAGTGAAGGGGAGGGGGGGATGCACACTGAAGCTTTCTTT
CDR3: CASSEGEGGMHTEAFF

size: NA
V: TRBV7-3
J: TRBJ1-2
D: NA
DNA: TGTGCCAGTTCGGGGCAAAGGGGACATGGATATGGCTACACCTTC
CDR3: CASSGQRGHGYGYTF

size: NA
V: TRBV7-3
J: TRBJ2-1
D: TRBD1
DNA: TGTGCCAGCAGCCCAACAGGGGGAGGTACCAATGAGCAGTTCTTC
CDR3: CASSPTGGGTNEQFF

size: NA
V: TRBV27
J: TRBJ1-6
D: NA
DNA: TGTGCCAGCAAGGGAGGGGGGCTTAATTCACCCCTCCACTTT
CDR3: CASKGGGLNSPLHF

size: NA
V: TRBV2
J: TRBJ1-5
D: NA
DNA: TGTGCCAGCAGTGACAGTAATCAGCCCCAGCATTTT
CDR3: CASSDSNQPQHF

size: NA
V: TRBV4-3
J: TRBJ1-1
D: NA
DNA: TGCGCCAGCAGCCAAGAAATACAGCGGGACACTGAAGCTTTCTTT
CDR3: CASSQEIQRDTEAFF

size: NA
V: TRBV9
J: TRBJ1-3
D: TRBD1
DNA: TGTGCCAGCAGCGTAGGAGGACAGGGGAACACCATATATTTT
CDR3: CASSVGGQGNTIYF

size: NA
V: TRBV20-1
J: TRBJ2-1
D: TRBD2
DNA: TGCAGTGCTAGTTGGCTCCGGGGACTAGCGGCTTACAATGAGCAGTTCTTC
CDR3: CSASWLRGLAAYNEQFF

size: NA
V: TRBV5-6
J: TRBJ1-1
D: NA
DNA: TGTGCCAGCAATACCGGACTGATGAACACTGAAGCTTTCTTT
CDR3: CASNTGLMNTEAFF

size: once
V: TRBV28
J: TRBJ1-2
D: TRBD1
DNA: TGTGCCAGCAGTTCCCGGGACAGGAGGTTCGGAGCTAACTATGGCTACACCTTC
CDR3: CASSSRDRRFGANYGYTF

size: NA
V: TRBV7-2
J: TRBJ2-3
D: TRBD2
DNA: TGTGCCAGCAGCTTAGTGCGGGGGGGCCGAGTCACAGATACGCAGTATTTT
CDR3: CASSLVRGGRVTDTQYF

size: NA
V: TRBV5-1
J: TRBJ2-7
D: TRBD2
DNA: TGCGCCAGCAGCTCTTGGCGGGGGGGCACCTACGAGCAGTACTTC
CDR3: CASSSWRGGTYEQYF

size: NA
V: TRBV5-1
J: TRBJ2-4
D: NA
DNA: TGTGCCAGCAGCTTGGGGCAGGAAATGGGAAACATTCAGTACTTC
CDR3: CASSLGQEMGNIQYF

size: NA
V: TRBV7-9
J: TRBJ2-1
D: TRBD2
DNA: TGTGCCAGCAGCTTAGTGGCTAGCGGGGGGAACCATGAGCAGTTCTTC
CDR3: CASSLVASGGNHEQFF

size: NA
V: TRBV15
J: TRBJ1-5
D: TRBD1
DNA: TGTGCCACCGGACAGGGTGGATATCAGCCCCAGCATTTT
CDR3: CATGQGGYQPQHF

size: NA
V: TRBV3-1/TRBV3-2
J: TRBJ2-5
D: TRBD2
DNA: TGTGCCAGCAGCCAACGGGGGGTCCAAGAGACCCAGTACTTC
CDR3: CASSQRGVQETQYF

size: NA
V: TRBV14
J: TRBJ2-3
D: NA
DNA: TGTGCCAGCAGCCAAGACGCCGTTACTCCCCCTTTTTTT
CDR3: CASSQDAVTPPFF

size: few
V: TRBV7-9
J: TRBJ2-7
D: NA
DNA: TGTGCCAGCAGCTCACCACAGGAGTCCTACGAGCAGTACTTC
CDR3: CASSSPQESYEQYF

size: once
V: TRBV7-9
J: TRBJ2-7
D: NA
DNA: TGTGCCAGCAGCTTCGACTCCGACGAGCAGTACTTC
CDR3: CASSFDSDEQYF

size: NA
V: TRBV7-3
J: TRBJ1-2
D: NA
DNA: TGTGCCAGCAGCTCCTACTTTAACTATGGCTACACCTTC
CDR3: CASSSYFNYGYTF

size: NA
V: TRBV29-1
J: TRBJ1-5
D: NA
DNA: TGCAGCGTTGAGAGGGAGCGGGGCCAGCCCCAGCATTTT
CDR3: CSVERERGQPQHF

size: NA
V: TRBV2
J: TRBJ1-1
D: NA
DNA: TGTGCCAGCGAGAAGGGGGGGGGCACTGAAGCTTTCTTT
CDR3: CASEKGGGTEAFF

size: NA
V: TRBV29-1
J: TRBJ2-6
D: TRBD2
DNA: TGCAGCGTTGAGGGGGGGTCTGGGGCCAACGTCCTGACTTTC
CDR3: CSVEGGSGANVLTF

size: once
V: TRBV30
J: TRBJ1-1
D: TRBD1
DNA: TGTGCCTGGTCAGGACAGGGGAACACTGAAGCTTTCTTT
CDR3: CAWSGQGNTEAFF

size: NA
V: TRBV6-5
J: TRBJ2-1
D: NA
DNA: TGTGCCAGCAGTTCAGTCTACAATGAGCAGTTCTTC
CDR3: CASSSVYNEQFF

size: NA
V: TRBV11-3
J: TRBJ2-2
D: NA
DNA: TGTGCCAGCAGCCCAGAAGGGGGCGGGAAGGCCGGGGAGCTGTTTTTT
CDR3: CASSPEGGGKAGELFF

size: few
V: TRBV5-8
J: TRBJ1-2
D: NA
DNA: TGTGCCAGCAGCTTGGTACGGCAGGGTGGGGGCTACACCTTC
CDR3: CASSLVRQGGGYTF

size: NA
V: TRBV30
J: TRBJ2-6
D: NA
DNA: TGTGCCTGCAGAAAGGGGTCTGGGGCCAACGTCCTGACTTTC
CDR3: CACRKGSGANVLTF

size: NA
V: TRBV7-9
J: TRBJ2-6
D: TRBD1
DNA: TGTGCCAGCTGCCAGGTTTTACGGGACAGGTTATCTGGGGCCAACGTCCTGACTTTC
CDR3: CASCQVLRDRLSGANVLTF

size: NA
V: TRBV5-6
J: TRBJ1-4
D: NA
DNA: TGTGCCAGCAGCTTGGCCACAGCCACCTCAACTAATGAAAAACTGTTTTTT
CDR3: CASSLATATSTNEKLFF

size: NA
V: TRBV18
J: TRBJ1-5
D: TRBD1
DNA: TGTGCCAGCTCATACAGGACAGGGAATAGCAATCAGCCCCAGCATTTT
CDR3: CASSYRTGNSNQPQHF

size: once
V: TRBV2
J: TRBJ1-4
D: TRBD1
DNA: TGTGCCAGCAGGCAGGGGGGTGCAACTAATGAAAAACTGTTTTTT
CDR3: CASRQGGATNEKLFF

size: NA
V: TRBV7-9
J: TRBJ2-1
D: NA
DNA: TGTGCCAGCAGCTTTTTCAGGGGCCCCGGCCTCAACACCTACAATGAGCAGTTCTTC
CDR3: CASSFFRGPGLNTYNEQFF

size: NA
V: TRBV10-3
J: TRBJ2-2
D: TRBD1
DNA: TGTGCCATCAGAGCGACAGGGGCGAACACCGGGGAGCTGTTTTTT
CDR3: CAIRATGANTGELFF

size: NA
V: TRBV23-1
J: TRBJ2-3
D: NA
DNA: TGCGCCAGCAGTCAATCAGGGAGGATCTGTACAGATACGCAGTATTTT
CDR3: CASSQSGRICTDTQYF

size: NA
V: TRBV9
J: TRBJ2-1
D: TRBD2
DNA: TGTGCCAGCACGAGCGGGGGGGATGATGAGCAGTTCTTC
CDR3: CASTSGGDDEQFF

size: NA
V: TRBV19
J: TRBJ2-6
D: TRBD1
DNA: TGTGCCAGTACCGCCGTGACAGGGGCCTACTCTGGGGCCAACGTCCTGACTTTC
CDR3: CASTAVTGAYSGANVLTF

size: once
V: TRBV19
J: TRBJ1-2
D: TRBD1
DNA: TGTGCCAGTAGTATAGATATTGCAGGGGGCAATGGCTACACCTTC
CDR3: CASSIDIAGGNGYTF

size: few
V: TRBV30
J: TRBJ1-2
D: NA
DNA: TGTGCCTGGAATAGAGGGAATGGCTACACCTTC
CDR3: CAWNRGNGYTF

size: NA
V: TRBV18
J: TRBJ2-2
D: NA
DNA: TGTGCCAGCTCCCCTGGGACAATCTCCGGGGAGCTGTTTTTT
CDR3: CASSPGTISGELFF

size: NA
V: TRBV12-3/TRBV12-4
J: TRBJ1-2
D: TRBD1
DNA: TGTGCCAGCAGCCCGACAGGGATAGGCTACACCTTC
CDR3: CASSPTGIGYTF

size: NA
V: TRBV24-1
J: TRBJ2-1
D: TRBD1
DNA: TGTGCCACCAGTGATTTTCCAGGGGGTAGGGATGAGCAGTTCTTC
CDR3: CATSDFPGGRDEQFF

size: NA
V: TRBV4-3
J: TRBJ2-1
D: NA
DNA: TGCGCCAGCAGCCTTTTTGGGACACGGCAGTTCTTC
CDR3: CASSLFGTRQFF